This T cell receptor (beta chain) was observed in a study of technical replicates of blood from a handful of donors. Only in-frame clones appear in the TCRdb table, and some are missing; sequencing was by immunoSEQ multiplex PCR. Found here are tens of thousands of clones, about 91% of them singletons; the top ten hold about 0.27%. Germline V gives CDR1 MNHEY, CDR2 SMNVEV (reference sequence). The V and J ends lost 2 bases and 8 bases respectively, with 6 bases between them. CDR3 length: 12 residues. J is TRBJ2-2 and V is TRBV27; D is unresolved. Sequencing used T cells isolated from PBMCs. The source of this sequence is a human donor in good health. The CDR3 DNA reads TGTGCCAGCAGTTTAGCGTGGGGGGAGCTGTTTTTT. This encodes CASSLAWGELFF.